This is a list of T cell receptor beta chains from one sample in a study of T cells in Graves' hyperthyroidism and ophthalmopathy. One entry per CDR3 protein results from TCRdb running MiXCR on the multiplex PCR reads. Here the sample spans 400,000 or so distinct CDR3 sequences, about 15% being singletons. The specimen sequenced was blood. These receptors came from a woman in her sixties or seventies with Graves' ophthalmopathy. Both conserved end residues are part of each CDR3. D genes are given only for firm matches. Clone size is shown for a subset of rows, as once, few, many or a class of expanded clone.

j_gene	v_gene	abundance	d_gene	len	CDR3nt	CDR3aa
TRBJ1-5	TRBV10-2	few	.	13	TGCGCCAGCAGTGAGGCCCACAATCAGCCCCAGCATTTT	CASSEAHNQPQHF
TRBJ1-2	TRBV12-5	many	TRBD1	17	TGTGCTAGTGGTTTGGATGGTTGGGCAGGGGGCGGGGAAGGCTACACCTTC	CASGLDGWAGGGEGYTF
TRBJ2-2	TRBV6-1	many	TRBD2	17	TGTGCCAGCAGTGTCCCCCAACCGGGACTAGTGACCGGGGAGCTGTTTTTT	CASSVPQPGLVTGELFF
TRBJ2-7	TRBV27	many	TRBD2	16	TGTGCCAGCAGTTTATCGGTTGGAGCGGGAACGGGCGAGCAGTACTTC	CASSLSVGAGTGEQYF
TRBJ2-1	TRBV20-1	many	TRBD2	16	TGCAGTGTCCTCGGGCGGGGACTAGCGGGAGTATTTGAGCAGTTCTTC	CSVLGRGLAGVFEQFF
TRBJ2-3	TRBV28	few	TRBD2	13	TGTGCCACCGAAGCGGGAGGGCCTGATACGCAGTATTTT	CATEAGGPDTQYF
TRBJ2-4	TRBV28	few	.	13	TGTGCCACCCTGACTACCGCCAAAAACATTCAGTACTTC	CATLTTAKNIQYF
TRBJ1-5	TRBV7-9	.	TRBD1	14	TGTGCCAGCAGCTCAGGGGGCTTGGTTCAGCCCCAGCATTTT	CASSSGGLVQPQHF
TRBJ2-7	TRBV12-3/TRBV12-4	few	TRBD1	16	TGTGCCAGCAGTTTAGGGACAGGGGGTCTGTCCTACGAGCAGTACTTC	CASSLGTGGLSYEQYF
TRBJ2-5	TRBV11-2	many	.	13	TGTGCCAGCGGAAGTAGTAGGAGTTTGACCCAGTACTTC	CASGSSRSLTQYF
TRBJ2-7	TRBV11-2	many	.	15	TGTGCCAGCAGCTTATCTGGGACCGCACCATACGAGCAGTACTTC	CASSLSGTAPYEQYF
TRBJ2-3	TRBV29-1	many	.	15	TGCAGCGTGGCTCGGGGAGACGGGAGTACAGATACGCAGTATTTT	CSVARGDGSTDTQYF
TRBJ1-1	TRBV2	many	.	10	TGTGCCAGCACAGGAGCTGAAGCTTTCTTT	CASTGAEAFF
TRBJ1-1	TRBV11-2	few	.	14	TGTGCCAGCAGCTCCGGGGAGGGACGCACTGAAGCTTCCTTT	CASSSGEGRTEASF
TRBJ1-5	TRBV20-1	many	.	15	TGCAGTGCCCCCGACAAGGCGGACACCAATCAGCCCCAGCATTTT	CSAPDKADTNQPQHF
TRBJ1-2	TRBV20-1	many	TRBD1	13	TGCAGTGCAACCGGGACAGCTAACTATGGCTACACCTTC	CSATGTANYGYTF
TRBJ2-3	TRBV28	many	.	15	TGTGCCAGCAGGTCACTATACTCTAGCACAGATACGCAGTATTTT	CASRSLYSSTDTQYF
TRBJ2-7	TRBV28	many	TRBD1	15	TGTGCCAGCACCCCGGCCCGGGACAGGGGACGCGAGCAGTACTTC	CASTPARDRGREQYF
TRBJ2-1	TRBV24-1	few	.	16	TGTGCCACCAGTGATTTAGGGGGAAGTAGGTACAATGAGCAGTTCTTC	CATSDLGGSRYNEQFF
TRBJ2-1	TRBV10-3	few	.	16	TGTGCCATCAGTGCCTCGAGCGGGCGGGCAGGCAATGAGCAGTTCTTC	CAISASSGRAGNEQFF
TRBJ2-1	TRBV7-2	many	TRBD2	14	TGTGCCAGCACCTTTGCGGGAGGTCCCAATGAGCAGTTCTTC	CASTFAGGPNEQFF
TRBJ2-7	TRBV6-1	many	TRBD1	14	TGTGCCAGCAGCAGACAGGGGAGTAGGTACGAGCAGTACTTC	CASSRQGSRYEQYF
TRBJ2-3	TRBV18	few	.	14	TGTGCCAGCTCAGTGGGGGGGCAAGCAGATACGCAGTATTTT	CASSVGGQADTQYF
TRBJ2-7	TRBV7-2	many	.	13	TGTGCCAGCAGCTCGCCCCCCCGCTACGAGCAGTACTTC	CASSSPPRYEQYF
TRBJ2-1	TRBV5-1	.	.	14	TGCGCCAGCAGCTTGGCGCGTTTTGGCAATGAGCAGTTCTTC	CASSLARFGNEQFF
TRBJ1-5	TRBV28	.	.	15	TGTGCCAGCAGTTTAATGCAGAATAGCAATCAGCCCCAGCATTTT	CASSLMQNSNQPQHF
TRBJ1-2	TRBV20-1	many	.	12	TGCAGTGCTAGAGACGACGTCGATGGCTACACCTTC	CSARDDVDGYTF
TRBJ2-1	TRBV9	.	.	19	TGTGCCAGCACCAGGGGTGAGGGGCGCCACGGGCTGATCTACAATGAGCAGTTCTTC	CASTRGEGRHGLIYNEQFF
TRBJ2-5	TRBV3-1	many	TRBD2	16	TGTGCCAGCAGCCAAGTAAGCGGGGCCCCGCAAGAGACCCAGTACTTC	CASSQVSGAPQETQYF
TRBJ2-2	TRBV20-1	many	.	17	TGCAGTGCAAGGACAGTCGGACTATTCCAGAACACCGGGGAGCTGTTTTTT	CSARTVGLFQNTGELFF
TRBJ2-3	TRBV19	.	TRBD2	15	TGTGCCAGTAGTATTGGGCAGCGGGAGGCAGATACGCAGTATTTT	CASSIGQREADTQYF
TRBJ2-1	TRBV27	few	.	15	TGTGCCAGCAGTTTCATGACTAGGTCAGGCAATGAGCAGTTCTTC	CASSFMTRSGNEQFF
TRBJ2-2	TRBV7-6	.	.	15	TGTGCCAGCAGCCCCCGGGCCAACTTGGCCGGGGAGCTGTTTTTT	CASSPRANLAGELFF
TRBJ2-2	TRBV4-2	few	.	17	TGTGCCAGCAGCCCGACCAACGGGGCAGGAATCACCGGGGAGCTGTTTTTT	CASSPTNGAGITGELFF
TRBJ2-3	TRBV28	many	.	15	TGTGCCAGCAGTCTTAGGGGGTACGGAACAGATACGCAGTATTTT	CASSLRGYGTDTQYF
TRBJ1-3	TRBV19	few	TRBD1	19	TGTGCCAGTAAACTGGGACAGGGAAGGTATATCGGCTCTGGAAACACCATATATTTT	CASKLGQGRYIGSGNTIYF
TRBJ2-2	TRBV12-3/TRBV12-4	few	TRBD2	14	TGTGCCACCCCGGGGGGGAGGGTAACCGGGGAGCTGTTTTTT	CATPGGRVTGELFF
TRBJ2-5	TRBV7-2	many	.	15	TGTGCCAGCAGCTTCGGTAGCGGACCGGTTGAGACCCAGTACTTC	CASSFGSGPVETQYF
TRBJ2-3	TRBV2	many	TRBD2	17	TGTGCCAGCAGAGGGACTAGCGTGCATTCGCCCACAGATACGCAGTATTTT	CASRGTSVHSPTDTQYF
TRBJ2-5	TRBV7-2	once	TRBD1	18	TGTGCCAGCAGCTTCAGATTTAGAACAGGGGGTTACCAAGAGACCCAGTACTTC	CASSFRFRTGGYQETQYF
TRBJ1-5	TRBV20-1	.	.	14	TGCAGTGCCGTTAGGGGACGGGGAGGGCAGCCCCAGCATTTT	CSAVRGRGGQPQHF
TRBJ2-7	TRBV12-5	many	.	13	TGTGCTAGTGGTTTGGTAATGGGCTACGAGCAGTACTTC	CASGLVMGYEQYF